This T cell receptor (beta chain) originates from a study of blood T cell repertoires in COVID-19. Study-wide context: Both acute and convalescent COVID-19 samples were obtained from the United States, Italy and Spain.

Sequenced by immunoSEQ multiplex PCR; TCRdb stores in-frame clones only, minus some. The sample consists of some 350,000 clones, about 90% of them appearing once. This clone was found once. In germline, CDR1 is SGDLS, CDR2 YYNGEE. The CDR3 has 16 amino acids. The junction had 8 bases not matched to a gene; V was cut back by 4 bases and J by 5 bases. The chain recombines TRBV9 with TRBJ2-2; 10 nucleotides match TRBD2. This sequence was found in a woman in her forties or fifties with COVID-19, enrolled during active disease. The sequencing input was peripheral blood. As DNA, the CDR3 is TGTGCCAGCAGCTTCCGACTAGCGGGTATGACCGGGGAGCTGTTTTTT. Translating gives CASSFRLAGMTGELFF.